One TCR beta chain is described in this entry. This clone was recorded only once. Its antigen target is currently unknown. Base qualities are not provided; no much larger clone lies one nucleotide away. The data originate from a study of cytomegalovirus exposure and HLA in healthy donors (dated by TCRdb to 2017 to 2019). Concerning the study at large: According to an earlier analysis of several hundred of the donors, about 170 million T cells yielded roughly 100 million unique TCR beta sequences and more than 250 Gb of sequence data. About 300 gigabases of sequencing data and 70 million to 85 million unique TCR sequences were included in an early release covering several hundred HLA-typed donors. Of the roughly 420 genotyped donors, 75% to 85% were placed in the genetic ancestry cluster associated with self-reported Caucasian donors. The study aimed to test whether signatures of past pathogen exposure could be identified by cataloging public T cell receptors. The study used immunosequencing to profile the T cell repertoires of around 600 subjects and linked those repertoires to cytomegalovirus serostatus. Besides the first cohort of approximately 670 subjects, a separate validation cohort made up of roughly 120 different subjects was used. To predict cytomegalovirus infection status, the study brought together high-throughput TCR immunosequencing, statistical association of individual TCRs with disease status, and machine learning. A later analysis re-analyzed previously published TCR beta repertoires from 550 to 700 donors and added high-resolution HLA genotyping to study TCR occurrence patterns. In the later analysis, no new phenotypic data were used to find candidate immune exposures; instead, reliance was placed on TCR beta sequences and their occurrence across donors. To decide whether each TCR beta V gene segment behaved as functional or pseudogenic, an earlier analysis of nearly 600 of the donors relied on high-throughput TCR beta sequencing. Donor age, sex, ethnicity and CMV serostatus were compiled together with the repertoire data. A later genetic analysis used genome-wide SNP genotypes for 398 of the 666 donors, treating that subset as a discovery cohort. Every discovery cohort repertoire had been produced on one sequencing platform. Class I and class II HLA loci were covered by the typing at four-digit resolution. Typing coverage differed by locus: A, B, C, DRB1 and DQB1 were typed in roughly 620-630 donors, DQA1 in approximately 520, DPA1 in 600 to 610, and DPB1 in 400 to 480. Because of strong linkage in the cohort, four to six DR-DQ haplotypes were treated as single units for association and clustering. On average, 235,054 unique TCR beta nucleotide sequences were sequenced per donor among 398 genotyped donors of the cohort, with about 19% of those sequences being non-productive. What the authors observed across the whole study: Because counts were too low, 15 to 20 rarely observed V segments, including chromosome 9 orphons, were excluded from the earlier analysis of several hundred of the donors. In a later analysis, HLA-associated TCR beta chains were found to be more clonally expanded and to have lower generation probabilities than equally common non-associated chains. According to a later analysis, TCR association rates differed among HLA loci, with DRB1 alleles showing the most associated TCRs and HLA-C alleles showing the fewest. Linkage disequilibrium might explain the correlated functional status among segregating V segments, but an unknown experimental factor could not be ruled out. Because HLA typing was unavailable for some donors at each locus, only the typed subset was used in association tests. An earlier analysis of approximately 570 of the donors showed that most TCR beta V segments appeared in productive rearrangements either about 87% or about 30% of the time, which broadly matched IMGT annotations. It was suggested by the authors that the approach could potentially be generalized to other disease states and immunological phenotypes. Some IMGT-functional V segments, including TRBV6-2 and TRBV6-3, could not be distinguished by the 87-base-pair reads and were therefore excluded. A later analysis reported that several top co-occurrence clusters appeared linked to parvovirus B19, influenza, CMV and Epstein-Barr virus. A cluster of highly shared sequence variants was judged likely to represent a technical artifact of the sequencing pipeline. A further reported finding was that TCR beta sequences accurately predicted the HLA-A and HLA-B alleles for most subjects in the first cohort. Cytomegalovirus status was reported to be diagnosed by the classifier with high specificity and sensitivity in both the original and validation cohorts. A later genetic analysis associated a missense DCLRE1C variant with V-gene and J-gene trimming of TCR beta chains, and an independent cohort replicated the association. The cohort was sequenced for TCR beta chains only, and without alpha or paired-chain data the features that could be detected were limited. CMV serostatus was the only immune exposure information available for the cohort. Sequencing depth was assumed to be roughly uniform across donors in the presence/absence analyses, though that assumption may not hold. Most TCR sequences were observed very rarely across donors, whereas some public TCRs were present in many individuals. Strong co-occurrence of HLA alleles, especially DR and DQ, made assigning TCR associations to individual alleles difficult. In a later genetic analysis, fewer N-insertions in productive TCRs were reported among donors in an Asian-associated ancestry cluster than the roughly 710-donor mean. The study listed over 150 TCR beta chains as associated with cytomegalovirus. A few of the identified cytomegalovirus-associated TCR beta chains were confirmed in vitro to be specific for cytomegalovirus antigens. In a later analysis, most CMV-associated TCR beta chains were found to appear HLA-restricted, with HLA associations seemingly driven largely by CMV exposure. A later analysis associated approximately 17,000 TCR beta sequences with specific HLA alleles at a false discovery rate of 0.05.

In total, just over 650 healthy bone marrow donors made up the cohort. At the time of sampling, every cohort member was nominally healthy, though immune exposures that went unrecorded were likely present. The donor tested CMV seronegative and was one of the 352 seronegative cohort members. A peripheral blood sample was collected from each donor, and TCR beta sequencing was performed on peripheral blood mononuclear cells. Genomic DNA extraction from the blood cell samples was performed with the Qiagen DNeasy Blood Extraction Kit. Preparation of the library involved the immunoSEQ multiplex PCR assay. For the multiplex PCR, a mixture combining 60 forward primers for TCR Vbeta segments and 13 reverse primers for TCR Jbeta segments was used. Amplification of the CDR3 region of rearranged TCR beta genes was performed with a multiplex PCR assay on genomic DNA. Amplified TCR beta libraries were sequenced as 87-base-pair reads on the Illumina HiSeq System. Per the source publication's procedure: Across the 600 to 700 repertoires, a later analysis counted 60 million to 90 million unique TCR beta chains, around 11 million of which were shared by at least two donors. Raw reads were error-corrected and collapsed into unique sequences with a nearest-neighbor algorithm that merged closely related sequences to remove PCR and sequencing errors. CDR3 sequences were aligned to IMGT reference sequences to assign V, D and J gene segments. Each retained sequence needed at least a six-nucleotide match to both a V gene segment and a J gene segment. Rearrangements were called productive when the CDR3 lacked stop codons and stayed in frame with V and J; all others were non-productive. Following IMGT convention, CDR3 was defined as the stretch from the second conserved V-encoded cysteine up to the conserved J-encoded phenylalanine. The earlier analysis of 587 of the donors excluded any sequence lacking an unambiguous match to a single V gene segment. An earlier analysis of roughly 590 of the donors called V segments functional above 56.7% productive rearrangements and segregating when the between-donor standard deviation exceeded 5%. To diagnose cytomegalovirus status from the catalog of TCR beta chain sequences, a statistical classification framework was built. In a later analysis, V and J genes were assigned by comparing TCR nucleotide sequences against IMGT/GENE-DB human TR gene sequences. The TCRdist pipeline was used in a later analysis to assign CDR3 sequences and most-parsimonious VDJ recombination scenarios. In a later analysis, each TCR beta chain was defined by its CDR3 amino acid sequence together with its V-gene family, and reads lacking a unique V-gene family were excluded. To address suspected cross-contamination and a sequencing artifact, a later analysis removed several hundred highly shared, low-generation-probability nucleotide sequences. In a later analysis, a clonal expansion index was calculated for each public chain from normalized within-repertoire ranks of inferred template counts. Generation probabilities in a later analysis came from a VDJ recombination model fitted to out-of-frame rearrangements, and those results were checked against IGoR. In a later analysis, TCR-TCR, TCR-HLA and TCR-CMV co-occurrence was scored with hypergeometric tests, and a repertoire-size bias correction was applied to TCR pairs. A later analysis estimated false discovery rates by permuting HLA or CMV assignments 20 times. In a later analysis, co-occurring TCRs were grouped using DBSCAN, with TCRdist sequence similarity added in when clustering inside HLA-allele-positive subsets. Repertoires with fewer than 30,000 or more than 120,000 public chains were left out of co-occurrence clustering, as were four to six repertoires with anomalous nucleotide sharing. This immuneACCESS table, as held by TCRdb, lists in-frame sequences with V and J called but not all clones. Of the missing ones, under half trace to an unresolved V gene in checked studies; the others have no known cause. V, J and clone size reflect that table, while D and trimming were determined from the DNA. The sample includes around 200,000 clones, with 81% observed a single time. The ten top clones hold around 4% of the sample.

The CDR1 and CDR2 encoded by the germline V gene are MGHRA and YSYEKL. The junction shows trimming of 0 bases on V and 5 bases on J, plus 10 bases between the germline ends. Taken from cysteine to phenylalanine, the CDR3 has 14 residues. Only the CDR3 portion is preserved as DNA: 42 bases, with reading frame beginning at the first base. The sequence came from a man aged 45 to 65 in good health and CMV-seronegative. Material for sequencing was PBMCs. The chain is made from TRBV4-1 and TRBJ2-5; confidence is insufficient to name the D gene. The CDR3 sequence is CASSQEIMRETQYF. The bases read TGCGCCAGCAGCCAAGAAATAATGCGGGAGACCCAGTACTTC.